This passage covers 30 T cell receptor beta chains from one sample sequenced in a study of T cell repertoires in cytomegalovirus infection. TCRdb re-called the reads with MiXCR, one entry per CDR3 protein. The table has 680,000 or so distinct CDR3 sequences, around a third seen once. Antigens for these TCRs are unknown. Sequencing used cultured PBMCs, obtained from culture after CMV antigen stimulation. The receptors were gathered from a human donor in good health (CMV status not recorded). Some clones in this sample may be carry-over from other donors' samples.

This clonotype was counted a few times. V and J are TRBV5-4 and TRBJ1-1, with unresolved D. The germline V and J ends were trimmed by 3 bases and 4 bases, with 10 bases remaining between them. Germline V gene data show CDR1 as SGHNT and CDR2 as YYREEE (reference sequence). There are 13 residues in the CDR3. The CDR3 region is CASSSQHATEAFF. The CDR3 DNA sequence: TGTGCCAGCAGCTCCCAACATGCCACTGAAGCTTTCTTT. Supplemented by reference TRBV5-4 and TRBJ1-1, the full variable domain reads ETGVTQSPTHLIKTRGQQVTLRCSSQSGHNTVSWYQQALGQGPQFIFQYYREEENGRGNFPPRFSGLQFPNYSSELNVNALELDDSALYLCASSSQHATEAFFGQGTRLTVV.

The chain employs TRBV2 and TRBJ1-5; TRBD1 matches 8 bases. The V and J ends lost 6 bases and 6 bases, in that order; junction bases with no gene match: 4. The CDR3 length is 13 residues. CDR1 is SNHLY, CDR2 FYNNEI, per germline. In DNA, the CDR3 is TGTGCCAGCAGCGAGGACAGGGTTCAGCCCCAGCATTTT. Amino acid sequence: CASSEDRVQPQHF. The whole variable domain, filled in from reference TRBV2 and TRBJ1-5, reads EPEVTQTPSHQVTQMGQEVILRCVPISNHLYFYWYRQILGQKVEFLVSFYNNEISEKSEIFDDQFSVERPDGSNFTLKIRSTKLEDSAMYFCASSEDRVQPQHFGDGTRLSIL.

This clonotype was counted only a few times. V gene TRBV7-2 combines with J gene TRBJ1-2; no firm D call. Deletions cut 4 bases from V and 3 bases from J, with 6 bases between. CDR1 and CDR2 from the germline V gene are SGHTA and FQGNSA. The CDR3 length is 12 residues. CDR3 coding DNA: TGTGCCAGCAGCTCCCTCTACTATGGCTACACCTTC. Protein: CASSSLYYGYTF. The variable domain in full, completed from reference TRBV7-2 and TRBJ1-2, reads GAGVSQSPSNKVTEKGKDVELRCDPISGHTALYWYRQSLGQGLEFLIYFQGNSAPDKSGLPSDRFSAERTGGSVSTLTIQRTQQEDSAVYLCASSSLYYGYTFGSGTRLTVV.

The chain combines TRBV4-3 with TRBJ1-4; 8 bases fit TRBD1. Looked up from germline, CDR1 is LGHNA and CDR2 is YSLEER. The CDR3 consists of 20 residues. Trimming cost V 0 bases and J 1 base; bases outside gene matches: 13. CDR3 protein: CASSQDHGQGGRGTNEKLFF. The DNA of the CDR3 is TGCGCCAGCAGCCAAGATCACGGACAGGGCGGGAGGGGAACTAATGAAAAACTGTTTTTT.

The chain couples TRBV15 to TRBJ2-5; a possible D gene is TRBD2 (6 bases). Trimming pared 1 base from V and 3 bases from J, leaving 9 bases between. Germline CDR1 and CDR2: LNHNV and YYDKDF (reference sequence). There are 14 residues in the CDR3. DNA for the CDR3: TGTGCCACCAGCAGAGTTTGGGGGGAAGAGACCCAGTACTTC. It yields the protein CATSRVWGEETQYF.

This clonotype was recorded at least ten times. The gene calls are TRBV7-2 and TRBJ1-5; 7 positions match TRBD1. V dropped 5 bases and J dropped 7; count of bases not matched to a gene: 8. CDR3 length: 14 amino acids. Looked up from germline, CDR1 is SGHTA and CDR2 is FQGNSA. In DNA form, the CDR3 reads TGTGCCAGCAGCCCGGACAGGCGATACCAGCCCCAGCATTTT. Translated, it gives CASSPDRRYQPQHF.

V usage is TRBV6-1 and J usage is TRBJ2-1; TRBD1 might be the D (5 bases). V was shortened by 0 bases and J by 6 bases, with 15 bases between the two germline ends. The V gene's germline CDR1 is MNHNS and CDR2 SASEGT. The CDR3 is 16 amino acids. The CDR3 DNA reads TGTGCCAGCAGTGAAGCGGACGCAGGGTACGGCAATGAGCAGTTCTTC. Amino acids: CASSEADAGYGNEQFF.

This clonotype was seen at least ten times. J is TRBJ1-2 and V is TRBV7-2; D might be TRBD1 (6 bases). With 4 bases removed from V and 8 bases from J, the gap between germline ends came to 14 bases. The CDR3 has 13 residues. Per the germline V gene, CDR1 is SGHTA and CDR2 is FQGNSA. The CDR3 nucleotides read TGTGCCAGCAGCTCAACAGGGACTTGGGGCTACACCTTC. This translates into CASSSTGTWGYTF.

Only one count was recorded for this clonotype. This chain uses TRBV24-1 with TRBJ2-3; D is ambiguous. The CDR3 spans 15 residues. Trimming took 3 bases from V and 0 from J, leaving 9 bases between them. Germline CDR1 KGHDR, CDR2 SFDVKD. CDR3 nucleotide sequence: TGTGCCACCAGTGATAATACCGGGAGCACAGATACGCAGTATTTT. Its protein product is CATSDNTGSTDTQYF.

The chain carries TRBV19 and TRBJ1-5, with D perhaps matching TRBD1 (5 bases). The CDR3 is 16 residues long. Trimming shortened V by 4 bases and J by 5 bases, and 18 bases separated the two germline ends. CDR1 LNHDA and CDR2 SQIVND come from the germline V gene (reference sequence). Written as DNA, the CDR3 is TGTGCCAGTAGTACAGGGAGGCTAATTGGGGATCAGCCCCAGCATTTT. This sequence encodes CASSTGRLIGDQPQHF.

This clonotype was observed at least ten times. V gene TRBV7-2 combines with J gene TRBJ1-3; a weak D match, TRBD1 (5 bases). Germline V CDR1 and CDR2: SGHTA, FQGNSA. The CDR3 covers 13 residues. V shed 5 bases and J shed 2 bases, with 7 bases lying between them. In nucleotides, the CDR3 is TGTGCCAGCAGCCGAGGGGCTGGAAACACCATATATTTT. The encoded protein is CASSRGAGNTIYF.

The CDR3 is CASSFATGKNIQYF. DNA of the CDR3: TGTGCCAGTAGTTTCGCGACAGGGAAAAACATTCAGTACTTC. The gene calls are TRBV19 and TRBJ2-4; 7 positions match TRBD1. The germline V gene encodes CDR1 LNHDA and CDR2 SQIVND (reference sequence). The CDR3 is 14 amino acids. V was clipped by 5 bases and J by 4 bases; unmatched bases: 5.

This sequence joins TRBV7-2 and TRBJ2-5, with 14 bases lining up with TRBD2. This CDR3 is 17 amino acids long. V lost 1 base, J lost 5 bases, and 6 bases stayed unmatched. In germline, CDR1 is SGHTA, CDR2 FQGNSA. CDR3 in DNA: TGTGCCAGCAGCTTAGGGACTAGCGGGGGGCCGTGGGAGACCCAGTACTTC. Translation: CASSLGTSGGPWETQYF.

J is TRBJ2-5 and V is TRBV20-1, with TRBD2 matching 12 bases. This CDR3 has 16 residues. The trim removed 7 bases at V and 3 bases at J, leaving 12 bases unmatched. Per the germline V gene, CDR1 is DFQATT and CDR2 is SNEGSKA (reference sequence). The CDR3 region has the DNA TGCAGTGTCACCCCGCCTAGCGGGGGGGGGGAAGAGACCCAGTACTTC. As protein: CSVTPPSGGGEETQYF.

V is TRBV27 and J is TRBJ2-7, with D uncertain. Trimming took off 6 bases at V and 2 bases at J, with 11 bases between the two ends. Germline values: CDR1 MNHEY, CDR2 SMNVEV (reference sequence). The CDR3 totals 13 residues. The CDR3 protein is CASSQLSPYEQYF. CDR3 DNA sequence: TGTGCCAGCAGCCAACTGTCCCCCTACGAGCAGTACTTC.

Ten or more counts support this clonotype. The J gene is TRBJ1-2, the V gene TRBV7-2; D is unclear. Trimming removed 8 bases from V and 6 bases from J, with 13 bases in between. Germline CDR1 SGHTA, CDR2 FQGNSA. The CDR3 totals 12 residues. The chain's CDR3 is CASSSSNDGYTF. In nucleotides, the CDR3 is TGTGCCAGCTCAAGTAGCAACGATGGCTACACCTTC.

This clonotype was recorded many times. The chain uses TRBV7-2 and TRBJ2-1; a weak D match, TRBD2 (6 bases). Per germline, CDR1 SGHTA and CDR2 FQGNSA. Trimming pared 3 bases from V and 0 bases from J, leaving 9 bases between. The CDR3 is made up of 15 amino acids. DNA for the CDR3: TGTGCCAGCAGCTTGGGGGAGGTCTCCTACAATGAGCAGTTCTTC. It yields the protein CASSLGEVSYNEQFF.

The chain couples TRBV6-8 to TRBJ2-1, with a weak D call TRBD1 (5 bases). Germline CDR1 and CDR2: MNHGY and SAAAGT. The CDR3 has 15 residues. V lost 6 bases to trimming and J lost 0 bases, with 12 bases between them. The CDR3 DNA is TGTGCCAGCAGCCTTGACAGAACCTCCTACAATGAGCAGTTCTTC. Translated, it gives CASSLDRTSYNEQFF.

This sequence joins TRBV6-1 and TRBJ2-2, with a tentative D call TRBD2 (5 bases). Trimming stripped 4 bases from V and 5 bases from J, with 11 bases between. Germline V CDR1 and CDR2: MNHNS, SASEGT. This CDR3 has 14 residues. In nucleotides, the CDR3 is TGTGCCAGCAGTGTTTGGACGGGGACCGGGGAGCTGTTTTTT. Translated: CASSVWTGTGELFF.

A single count supports this clonotype. This chain uses TRBV6-1 with TRBJ1-5; no clear D. Germline loops: CDR1 MNHNS, CDR2 SASEGT. This CDR3 has 13 amino acids. V was trimmed by 2 bases and J by 9 bases, leaving 11 bases between them. The CDR3 region has the DNA TGTGCCAGCAGTGAAAATGATGTACTGCCCCAGCATTTT. Its protein product is CASSENDVLPQHF.

The genes are TRBV12-3 or TRBV12-4 and TRBJ2-7; D unclear. The CDR3 has 13 residues. V was shortened by 3 bases and J by 7 bases, with 13 bases between the two germline ends. CDR3 in DNA: TGTGCCAGCAGTTTTAATGACCGTCCTGAGCAGTACTTC. It yields the protein CASSFNDRPEQYF.

This clonotype was seen repeatedly, ten times or more. The CDR3 coding sequence is TGTGCCAGCAGCTTAGGACAGATTGAGCAGTTCTTC. Its protein product is CASSLGQIEQFF. The V and J genes are TRBV7-2 and TRBJ2-1; TRBD1 might be the D (5 bases). Germline assignment: CDR1 SGHTA and CDR2 FQGNSA. This CDR3 region has 12 residues. V was cut by 1 base and J by 9 bases, with 7 bases left in between.

The chain carries TRBV7-2 and TRBJ2-1, with 9 bases that match TRBD2. The CDR3 has 14 residues. V gave up 3 bases and J gave up 6 bases; unmatched junction bases: 3. Germline V gene sequence: CDR1 SGHTA, CDR2 FQGNSA. The CDR3 here is CASSLISGSNEQFF. CDR3 DNA: TGTGCCAGCAGCTTGATTAGCGGGAGCAATGAGCAGTTCTTC.

This clonotype turned up a few times. The chain carries TRBV7-6 and TRBJ2-1, with D uncertain. The CDR3 covers 15 residues. V lost 5 bases and J 7 bases, leaving 18 bases between the germline ends. Germline V gives CDR1 SGHVS, CDR2 FNYEAQ. CDR3 sequence reads: CASSPRDLVGNEQFF. The CDR3 DNA reads TGTGCCAGCAGCCCCCGAGATCTAGTGGGGAATGAGCAGTTCTTC. Combining the CDR3 with reference TRBV7-6 and TRBJ2-1 gives the whole variable domain GAGVSQSPRYKVTKRGQDVALRCDPISGHVSLYWYRQALGQGPEFLTYFNYEAQQDKSGLPNDRFSAERPEGSISTLTIQRTEQRDSAMYRCASSPRDLVGNEQFFGPGTRLTVL.

As for this clonotype: Germline and junction disagree at one end, which may indicate a read error. The chain links TRBV6-5 to TRBJ1-1, with unresolved D. Germline V CDR1 and CDR2: MNHEY, SVGAGI. The CDR3 consists of 13 residues. The CDR3 coding sequence is TGTGCCAGCAGTGACTCAGTGAACACTGAAGCTTTCTTT. Protein sequence: CASSDSVNTEAFF.

This clonotype showed up just a few times. V usage is TRBV6-1 and J usage is TRBJ1-1; D gene unclear. This CDR3 comprises 11 residues. Germline CDR1 is MNHNS and CDR2 is SASEGT. V was trimmed by 7 bases and J by 0 bases, leaving 3 bases between them. The CDR3 bases are TGTGCCAGCAAGATGAACACTGAAGCTTTCTTT. Its translation is CASKMNTEAFF.

As to this clonotype: With a much larger clone just one base away, this may be a read error. V is TRBV11-2 and J is TRBJ2-3; D is unclear. This CDR3 contains 13 residues. CDR1 and CDR2 from the germline V gene are SGHAT and FQNNGV. The CDR3 DNA reads as TGTGCCGGCAGCTTCGGGCGCACAGATACGCAGTATTTT. Encoded protein: CAGSFGRTDTQYF.

The chain combines TRBV12-3 or TRBV12-4 with TRBJ1-5; 9 bases are shared with TRBD1. The CDR3 runs to 15 residues. V lost 2 bases and J lost 7; bases outside the gene matches: 6. The CDR3 region has the DNA TGTGCCAGCAGTTTATGGGGACAGGGTTGGCAGCCCCAGCATTTT. This translates into CASSLWGQGWQPQHF.

This clonotype was counted ten times or more. This sequence joins TRBV7-2 and TRBJ2-1; 9 bases match TRBD2. Germline values: CDR1 SGHTA, CDR2 FQGNSA. This CDR3 region has 17 residues. The J segment lost 7 bases and the V segment lost 1 base, leaving 11 bases of the junction unmatched. Written as DNA, the CDR3 is TGTGCCAGCAGCTTAGATGGGGCGGGGGGGCCTTGGAATGAGCAGTTCTTC. This codes for CASSLDGAGGPWNEQFF.

This clonotype was seen more than once but under ten times. This chain uses TRBV10-3 with TRBJ2-7, with 8 bases fitting TRBD1. Trimming at V came to 7 bases and at J to 2 bases, leaving 4 bases not matched to a gene. Germline CDR1 ENHRY, CDR2 SYGVKD. The CDR3 is made up of 13 amino acids. This CDR3 reads CAINPTGAYEQYF. In DNA form, the CDR3 reads TGTGCCATCAACCCGACAGGGGCCTACGAGCAGTACTTC.